The rows below give T cell receptor beta chains drawn from one sample of a study of cytomegalovirus exposure and HLA in healthy donors. The protocol was immunoSEQ multiplex PCR, while the TCRdb copy is restricted to in-frame clones and leaves out a portion. This sample has about 150,000 clones, with less than 65% found just once. Input material: PBMCs. These receptors all come from a woman in her twenties or thirties in good health and CMV-seropositive. The CDR3 runs from the conserved cysteine through the conserved F or W.

length,V,J,CDR3
14,TRBV7-2,TRBJ1-1,CASSPQVHIAEAFF
15,TRBV18,TRBJ2-5,CASSPGSRGRETQYF
14,TRBV5-1,TRBJ1-6,CASSDGAYNSPLHF
15,TRBV28,TRBJ1-1,CASSLGAGGNTEAFF
16,TRBV10-2,TRBJ2-7,CASSRGTGTGAYEQYF
15,TRBV19,TRBJ2-1,CASSIGAGIYNEQFF
17,TRBV4-1,TRBJ1-5,CASSQNPGRNSNQPQHF
15,TRBV19,TRBJ1-2,CASSIQGSANYGYTF
13,TRBV18,TRBJ2-5,CASSPAYGETQYF
14,TRBV7-9,TRBJ1-2,CASIRPGTGYGYTF
17,TRBV9,TRBJ1-3,CASSVAGQGFSGNTIYF
14,TRBV18,TRBJ1-1,CASSPQGRQGEAFF
17,TRBV18,TRBJ1-2,CASSPRSGTGGISGYTF
13,TRBV6-6,TRBJ1-5,CASSSGGSQPQHF
17,TRBV7-9,TRBJ2-1,CASSLGPGGSTNNEQFF
14,TRBV6-6,TRBJ2-3,CASSGQLETDTQYF
14,TRBV11-2,TRBJ1-1,CASSLSQGKGEAFF
14,TRBV9,TRBJ1-6,CASSVKGDNSPLHF
18,TRBV5-1,TRBJ2-4,CASSPGSNGVPHKNIQYF
12,TRBV11-2,TRBJ1-1,CASSFIRTEAFF
15,TRBV6-5,TRBJ2-7,CASSYTQGGPYEQYF
18,TRBV10-2,TRBJ2-2,CASSGAGLAGGGTGELFF
14,TRBV5-6,TRBJ1-1,CASRRQGANTEAFF
15,TRBV27,TRBJ1-2,CASSLSPRAFYGYTF
15,TRBV7-2,TRBJ1-5,CASTRNSGGNQPQHF
14,TRBV6-1,TRBJ1-3,CASKPGTNRNTIYF
15,TRBV19,TRBJ1-4,CASSFPGLNNEKLFF
17,TRBV7-6,TRBJ2-7,CASSLWPLDITSYEQYF
13,TRBV10-3,TRBJ1-1,CAIGQGVNTEAFF
15,TRBV6-5,TRBJ1-2,CASSPITNTGGGDTF
17,TRBV7-8,TRBJ2-2,CASSSARRGLYTGELFF
14,TRBV28,TRBJ2-5,CASSMGGTQETQYF
14,TRBV5-4,TRBJ1-2,CASSEQGAGYGYTF